The next 14 T cell receptor beta chains were all read from a single sample in a study of cytotoxic CD8 clonotypes in ibrutinib-treated CLL. Only in-frame clones appear in the TCRdb table, and some are missing; sequencing was by immunoSEQ multiplex PCR. The table has 150,000 to 200,000 clones, roughly 90% seen once. The starting material was PBMCs, obtained at disease progression, from a patient treated with ibrutinib. Receptors were obtained from a human donor with chronic lymphocytic leukemia.

The rearrangement uses TRBV28 and TRBJ1-4; 11 nucleotides agree with TRBD1. The CDR3 totals 15 residues. Germline-derived CDR1 and CDR2 are MDHEN and SYDVKM. Trimming cost V 3 bases and J 8 bases; bases outside gene matches: 5. For the CDR3, the DNA is TGTGCCAGCAGTTTCGGGGACAGGGGGGAAGAAAAACTGTTTTTT. Translating gives CASSFGDRGEEKLFF.

The rearrangement uses TRBV10-3 and TRBJ1-2, with TRBD1 matching over 8 bases. Germline CDR1 ENHRY, CDR2 SYGVKD. The CDR3 length is 16 residues. Germline trimming cut 0 bases from V and 2 bases from J; bases unmatched to any gene: 5. The CDR3 is CAISESLDRANYGYTF. In nucleotides, the CDR3 is TGTGCCATCAGTGAGTCGCTGGACAGGGCGAACTATGGCTACACCTTC.

The V call is TRBV7-3, the J call TRBJ2-1; D not certain. Trimming took 2 bases from V and 0 from J, leaving 11 bases between them. The CDR3 runs 16 residues. Germline CDR1 SGHTA, CDR2 FQGTGA. CDR3 in DNA: TGTGCCAGCAGCTTATCTGCCGTTTACTCCTACAATGAGCAGTTCTTC. Residues: CASSLSAVYSYNEQFF. Variable domain in full (rest from reference TRBV7-3 and TRBJ2-1): GAGVSQTPSNKVTEKGKYVELRCDPISGHTALYWYRQSLGQGPEFLIYFQGTGAADDSGLPNDRFFAVRPEGSVSTLKIQRTERGDSAVYLCASSLSAVYSYNEQFFGPGTRLTVL.

Of note for this clone: At one of its ends the junction is not consistent with the germline gene, which may arise from a read error. The V gene is TRBV12-5, the J gene TRBJ2-2; D unresolved. The germline V gene has CDR1 LGHNT and CDR2 FRNRAP. The CDR3 totals 12 residues. The CDR3 is CASALHTGELFF. The DNA of the CDR3 is TGTGCTAGTGCTTTGCACACCGGGGAGCTGTTTTTT. Based on the CDR3 plus reference TRBV12-5 and TRBJ2-2, the full variable domain is DARVTQTPRHKVTEMGQEVTMRCQPILGHNTVFWYRQTMMQGLELLAYFRNRAPLDDSGMPKDRFSAEMPDATLATLKIQPSEPRDSAVYFCASALHTGELFFGEGSRLTVL.

The genes are TRBV28 and TRBJ1-5; the match to TRBD1 covers 7 bases. There are 14 residues in the CDR3. The germline V gene has CDR1 MDHEN and CDR2 SYDVKM. With 8 bases clipped from V and 3 bases from J, the junction kept 7 bases outside the gene matches. CDR3 DNA sequence: TGTGCCAGCCTGGACAGGAATTACAATCAGCCCCAGCATTTT. Translating gives CASLDRNYNQPQHF. Full variable domain (rest looked up from reference TRBV28 and TRBJ1-5): DVKVTQSSRYLVKRTGEKVFLECVQDMDHENMFWYRQDPGLGLRLIYFSYDVKMKEKGDIPEGYSVSREKKERFSLILESASTNQTSMYLCASLDRNYNQPQHFGDGTRLSIL.

This chain connects TRBV7-9 to TRBJ2-2; 12 bases line up with TRBD2. This CDR3 has 16 amino acids. J was trimmed by 6 bases and V by 5 bases; bases with no gene match: 7. Germline V gene sequence: CDR1 SEHNR, CDR2 FQNEAQ (reference sequence). CDR3 nucleotides: TGTGCCAGCAGCCCTCCGGGACTAGCGGGTGCCGGGGAGCTGTTTTTT. Protein sequence: CASSPPGLAGAGELFF.

V gene TRBV6-1 combines with J gene TRBJ2-7; possibly TRBD1 for D (5 bases). V was shortened by 7 bases and J by 4 bases, with 14 bases between the two germline ends. CDR1 MNHNS and CDR2 SASEGT come from the germline V gene. The CDR3 totals 13 residues. CDR3: CASIRQRYYEQYF. CDR3 sequence (DNA): TGTGCCAGCATCCGACAGAGATATTACGAGCAGTACTTC.

The chain uses TRBV18 and TRBJ2-2; possibly TRBD1 for D (6 bases). The CDR3 length is 16 residues. V was shortened by 0 bases and J by 3 bases, with 11 bases between the two germline ends. Germline values: CDR1 KGHSH, CDR2 LQKENI. The CDR3 protein is CASSPPSGQHTGELFF. In DNA form, the CDR3 reads TGTGCCAGCTCACCACCGTCCGGACAGCACACCGGGGAGCTGTTTTTT.

The chain carries TRBV7-2 and TRBJ2-1; the D is unclear. This CDR3 is 14 amino acids long. V lost 1 base to trimming and J lost 10 bases, with 14 bases between them. Germline V CDR1 and CDR2: SGHTA, FQGNSA. The CDR3, as DNA: TGTGCCAGCAGCTTAGTAAGCGCAAGGCCGGAGCAGTTCTTC. Protein sequence: CASSLVSARPEQFF.

The rearrangement links TRBV4-1 to TRBJ2-1; D might be TRBD1 (5 bases). The CDR3 is made up of 17 amino acids. Germline values: CDR1 MGHRA, CDR2 YSYEKL. The germline V and J ends were trimmed by 0 bases and 1 base, with 13 bases remaining between them. The CDR3 loop reads CASSQDPPRASYNEQFF. The CDR3 DNA is TGCGCCAGCAGCCAAGATCCCCCCAGGGCGTCCTACAATGAGCAGTTCTTC.

The genes are TRBV7-2 and TRBJ2-5, with 15 positions matching TRBD2. V shed 0 bases and J 4 bases; nucleotides not matched to a gene: 3. The CDR3 is 17 amino acids. CDR1 is SGHTA, CDR2 FQGNSA, per germline. The CDR3 nucleotides read TGTGCCAGCAGCTTAGCCCCGGGACTAGCGGGAGGAGAGACCCAGTACTTC. Protein sequence: CASSLAPGLAGGETQYF.

The V and J genes are TRBV6-5 and TRBJ2-1; 10 bases agree with TRBD2. Germline CDR1 and CDR2: MNHEY and SVGAGI. V lost 6 bases to trimming and J lost 4 bases; unmatched junction nucleotides: 6. The CDR3 runs to 15 residues. CDR3 loop: CASRLAGILYNEQFF. The DNA for the CDR3 is TGTGCCAGCAGACTAGCGGGAATCCTATACAATGAGCAGTTCTTC.

The chain has TRBV7-3 and TRBJ1-3; perhaps TRBD1 as D (6 bases). This CDR3 is built from 16 residues. Trimming removed 4 bases at V and 0 bases at J, with 13 bases between. The germline CDR1 and CDR2 sequences are SGHTA and FQGTGA. The CDR3 is CASSSVPGDSGNTIYF. The CDR3 DNA sequence: TGTGCCAGCAGCTCCGTCCCAGGGGACTCTGGAAACACCATATATTTT. The variable domain in full, completed from reference TRBV7-3 and TRBJ1-3, reads GAGVSQTPSNKVTEKGKYVELRCDPISGHTALYWYRQSLGQGPEFLIYFQGTGAADDSGLPNDRFFAVRPEGSVSTLKIQRTERGDSAVYLCASSSVPGDSGNTIYFGEGSWLTVV.

V is TRBV30 and J is TRBJ2-6; D not resolved. V was cut by 2 bases and J by 2 bases, with 7 bases left in between. Looked up from germline, CDR1 is GTSNPN and CDR2 is SVGIG (reference sequence). The CDR3 length is 14 residues. Here the CDR3 DNA reads TGTGCCTGGAGTCAAGGGACTGGGGCCAACGTCCTGACTTTC. The encoded protein is CAWSQGTGANVLTF.